What follows are 11 T cell receptor beta chains derived from one specimen sequenced in a study of blood T cell repertoires in COVID-19. The repertoire was sequenced with immunoSEQ multiplex PCR; TCRdb's copy has only in-frame clones and lacks some. The table includes approximately 150,000 clones, approximately 91% detected once. Sequencing used peripheral blood. The origin of the receptors is a man in his sixties or seventies with acute or convalescent COVID-19.

This rearrangement joins TRBV5-1 to TRBJ2-1; the match to TRBD1 covers 7 bases. The V gene end was trimmed by 4 bases and the J gene end by 0 bases; junction bases not matched to a gene: 1. The germline gives CDR1 SGHRS, CDR2 YFSETQ. The CDR3 spans 14 residues. The CDR3: CASSRDSSYNEQFF. The CDR3 nucleotides read TGCGCCAGCAGCCGGGACAGCTCCTACAATGAGCAGTTCTTC. Variable domain in full (rest from reference TRBV5-1 and TRBJ2-1): KAGVTQTPRYLIKTRGQQVTLSCSPISGHRSVSWYQQTPGQGLQFLFEYFSETQRNKGNFPGRFSGRQFSNSRSEMNVSTLELGDSALYLCASSRDSSYNEQFFGPGTRLTVL.

The chain recombines TRBV6-1 with TRBJ1-1, with a tentative D call TRBD1 (6 bases). CDR3 length: 16 amino acids. V was shortened by 3 bases and J by 3 bases, with 17 bases between the two germline ends. Looked up from germline, CDR1 is MNHNS and CDR2 is SASEGT. The CDR3 is CASSDGQPGTYTEAFF. Written as DNA, the CDR3 is TGTGCCAGCAGTGATGGACAGCCGGGCACTTACACTGAAGCTTTCTTT.

The CDR3 sequence is CASSPLGSSYEQYF. CDR3 in DNA: TGTGCCAGCAGTCCTTTGGGGAGCTCCTACGAGCAGTACTTC. This chain links TRBV2 with TRBJ2-7; possible D gene TRBD2, 5 bases. Germline lookup yields CDR1 SNHLY and CDR2 FYNNEI. The V and J ends lost 5 bases and 0 bases respectively, with 11 bases between them. The CDR3 has 14 amino acids.

The chain couples TRBV14 to TRBJ1-5, with D unresolved. There are 13 residues in the CDR3. Trimming cost V 0 bases and J 6 bases, with 6 bases left between them. The germline V gene has CDR1 SGHDN and CDR2 FVKESK. The CDR3 sequence: CASSQDGVQPQHF. CDR3 nucleotide sequence: TGTGCCAGCAGCCAAGACGGGGTTCAGCCCCAGCATTTT.

The J gene is TRBJ2-5, the V gene TRBV10-2, with 8 bases lining up with TRBD1. V lost 3 bases and J lost 5; bases outside the gene matches: 8. This CDR3 is 15 amino acids long. Germline loops: CDR1 WSHSY, CDR2 SAAADI. This CDR3 reads CASSEGQGSGETQYF. The CDR3 region has the DNA TGCGCCAGCAGTGAAGGACAGGGAAGTGGGGAGACCCAGTACTTC.

The rearrangement joins TRBV10-3 to TRBJ1-5, with D unclear. This CDR3 is 13 amino acids long. Germline loops: CDR1 ENHRY, CDR2 SYGVKD. The V end lost 8 bases, the J end lost 5 bases, and 13 bases lay between the germline ends. The CDR3 nucleotides are TGTGCCATCTCAGGCACCGAATATCAGCCCCAGCATTTT. Translating it yields CAISGTEYQPQHF.

The rearrangement joins TRBV5-4 to TRBJ2-2, with 12 bases that match TRBD2. The junction had 1 base not matched to a gene; V was cut back by 5 bases and J by 2 bases. Germline CDR1 reads SGHNT; CDR2 reads YYREEE (reference sequence). The CDR3 length is 15 residues. Here the CDR3 reads CASRLAGGNTGELFF. The CDR3 region has the DNA TGTGCCAGCAGACTAGCGGGGGGTAACACCGGGGAGCTGTTTTTT.

This clone appeared once. This sequence joins TRBV5-1 and TRBJ1-1; 7 positions match TRBD1. Germline trimming cut 4 bases from V and 0 bases from J; bases unmatched to any gene: 6. The V gene's germline CDR1 is SGHRS and CDR2 YFSETQ. This CDR3 contains 15 residues. CDR3: CASSPTGAVNTEAFF. DNA for the CDR3: TGCGCCAGCAGCCCAACAGGGGCCGTGAACACTGAAGCTTTCTTT.

The CDR3 region has the DNA TGTGCCAGCAGTTTATGGGCAGGGGCTGGCTACACCTTC. It codes for CASSLWAGAGYTF. The chain carries TRBV27 and TRBJ1-2; the D gene is possibly TRBD1 (6 bases). Germline CDR1 MNHEY, CDR2 SMNVEV (reference sequence). Trimming pared 1 base from V and 7 bases from J, leaving 10 bases between. This CDR3 region has 13 residues.

The chain joins TRBV29-1 to TRBJ1-1; no firm D call. This CDR3 is built from 12 residues. The V and J ends lost 7 bases and 0 bases respectively, with 9 bases between them. Germline V CDR1 and CDR2: SQVTM, ANQGSEA. The CDR3 sequence: CSATGMNTEAFF. CDR3 DNA: TGCAGCGCAACGGGGATGAACACTGAAGCTTTCTTT.

This clone was observed a single time. The rearrangement links TRBV6-1 to TRBJ2-1; no definite D call. The germline V gene encodes CDR1 MNHNS and CDR2 SASEGT. The length of the CDR3 is 16 residues. V lost 1 base, J lost 0 bases, and 10 bases lay in between. CDR3 bases: TGTGCCAGCAGTGAAGTAGACCGGAGCTCCTACAATGAGCAGTTCTTC. Translating gives CASSEVDRSSYNEQFF.